The 31 T cell receptor beta chains reported below all come from one sample, sequenced in a study of post-analysis software for immune sequencing data. Broader study findings: The five TRBV segments detected at higher frequency in patients than in controls included TRBV5-6, TRBV5-1 and TRBV20-1.

cDNA libraries of TCR beta carried unique molecular identifiers. TCRdb re-called the PCR reads with MiXCR, one entry per CDR3 protein. The sample comprises about 760,000 distinct CDR3 sequences, 25% to 30% of which are singletons, and roughly 0.57% rests with the top ten. Antigen specificity for these receptors is unknown. Sequenced input: blood. These receptor sequences come from a girl aged 10 to 17 with multiple sclerosis.

The chain recombines TRBV2 with TRBJ2-5; D call uncertain. The germline V and J ends were trimmed by 8 bases and 6 bases, with 4 bases remaining between them. The CDR3 loop spans 9 amino acids. Germline CDR1 reads SNHLY; CDR2 reads FYNNEI. CDR3 DNA: TGTGCCAGCGGGAAGACCCAGTACTTC. Translated: CASGKTQYF.

In its sample, this clonotype was seen a few times. V and J are TRBV20-1 and TRBJ2-3; D is uncertain. CDR1 and CDR2 from the germline V gene are DFQATT and SNEGSKA (reference sequence). The germline V and J ends were trimmed by 4 bases and 0 bases, with 8 bases remaining between them. The CDR3 consists of 13 residues. The CDR3 is CSATTTSTDTQYF. The CDR3 coding sequence is TGCAGTGCTACGACGACTAGCACAGATACGCAGTATTTT.

The CDR3 DNA is TGTGCCAGCAACCTATATGTGAACTCACCCCTCCACTTT. Translated: CASNLYVNSPLHF. This chain uses TRBV28 with TRBJ1-6, with D hard to call. CDR1 is MDHEN, CDR2 SYDVKM, per germline. The V end was cut by 7 bases, the J end by 10 bases, with 14 bases between. The CDR3 runs to 13 residues.

This clonotype was seen a handful of times. The chain couples TRBV5-1 to TRBJ2-5; D perhaps matches TRBD1 (6 bases). The V and J ends lost 4 bases and 4 bases respectively, with 14 bases between them. The CDR3 runs to 14 residues. The germline CDR1 and CDR2 sequences are SGHRS and YFSETQ. This CDR3 is CASSPRRGGETQYF. DNA for the CDR3: TGCGCCAGCAGCCCTAGAAGAGGGGGAGAGACCCAGTACTTC.

The chain has TRBV7-2 and TRBJ2-7, with 11 bases fitting TRBD1. CDR3 length equals 16 residues. Germline CDR1 and CDR2: SGHTA and FQGNSA. V was pared by 1 base and J by 4 bases, with 6 bases of the junction left unmatched. CDR3 in amino acids: CASSLGGTGGIYEQYF. The CDR3, as DNA: TGTGCCAGCAGCTTAGGTGGGACAGGGGGAATTTACGAGCAGTACTTC. Together with reference TRBV7-2 and TRBJ2-7, the CDR3 gives the full variable domain: GAGVSQSPSNKVTEKGKDVELRCDPISGHTALYWYRQSLGQGLEFLIYFQGNSAPDKSGLPSDRFSAERTGGSVSTLTIQRTQQEDSAVYLCASSLGGTGGIYEQYFGPGTRLTVT.

The rearrangement uses TRBV7-8 and TRBJ2-3; D unclear. Germline V gives CDR1 SGHVS, CDR2 FQNEAQ. Trimming left V 3 bases short and J 0 bases short, with 13 bases between. The CDR3 is 16 residues long. CDR3 DNA: TGTGCCAGCAGCTTCATTAACGGGTCTAGCACAGATACGCAGTATTTT. Its translation is CASSFINGSSTDTQYF.

The chain has TRBV7-9 and TRBJ1-5; D is unresolved. Between the trimmed V and J ends, which lost 5 bases and 3 bases, there was a span of 11 bases. This CDR3 is 14 amino acids long. The germline gives CDR1 SEHNR, CDR2 FQNEAQ (reference sequence). The CDR3 coding sequence is TGTGCCAGCAGCCTCATAGGTATCAATCAGCCCCAGCATTTT. It translates to CASSLIGINQPQHF.

The rearrangement joins TRBV15 to TRBJ2-3; 8 bases match TRBD1. Germline CDR1 is LNHNV and CDR2 is YYDKDF (reference sequence). This CDR3 is built from 15 residues. V lost 1 base, J lost 6 bases, and 6 bases stayed unmatched. The CDR3 DNA sequence: TGTGCCACCAGCAGAGGAGACAGGGGAATGGATACGCAGTATTTT. It specifies CATSRGDRGMDTQYF.

This chain uses TRBV20-1 with TRBJ1-4; 11 positions match TRBD1. V dropped 4 bases and J dropped 7; count of bases not matched to a gene: 2. The CDR3 has 13 amino acids. Germline CDR1 is DFQATT and CDR2 is SNEGSKA (reference sequence). CDR3 sequence reads: CSATGQGGEKLFF. The CDR3 nucleotides are TGCAGTGCTACGGGACAGGGGGGTGAAAAACTGTTTTTT.

In DNA form, the CDR3 reads TGCGCCAGCAGCTTGGAACAGGGTGGAGAGACCCAGTACTTC. The encoded protein is CASSLEQGGETQYF. The chain links TRBV5-1 to TRBJ2-5, with a weak D call TRBD1 (6 bases). V lost 0 bases and J lost 4, with 10 bases in between. Germline CDR1 is SGHRS and CDR2 is YFSETQ. This CDR3 spans 14 amino acids.

This clonotype came up a few times. The rearrangement joins TRBV28 to TRBJ2-6; perhaps TRBD2 as D (6 bases). Germline V gene sequence: CDR1 MDHEN, CDR2 SYDVKM. This CDR3 spans 15 amino acids. V dropped 7 bases and J dropped 2 bases, with 12 bases sitting between them. The CDR3 DNA sequence: TGTGCCAGCATGACGTGGAGGGCTGGGGCCAACGTCCTGACTTTC. Translation gives CASMTWRAGANVLTF.

CDR3 sequence: CASSVDRTSTDTQYF. The CDR3 bases are TGTGCCAGCAGCGTAGACCGGACCTCGACAGATACGCAGTATTTT. The chain uses TRBV9 and TRBJ2-3; D is ambiguous. Trimming pared 0 bases from V and 3 bases from J, leaving 11 bases between. There are 15 residues in the CDR3. Germline loops: CDR1 SGDLS, CDR2 YYNGEE.

The V gene is TRBV20-1, the J gene TRBJ2-1; the match to TRBD2 covers 10 bases. The CDR3 is 15 amino acids. The V and J ends lost 3 bases and 4 bases, in that order; junction bases with no gene match: 6. CDR1 and CDR2 from the germline V gene are DFQATT and SNEGSKA (reference sequence). CDR3 sequence (DNA): TGCAGTGCTAGTCGCTCACTAGCGGGATACAATGAGCAGTTCTTC. It yields the protein CSASRSLAGYNEQFF.

This rearrangement joins TRBV3-1 to TRBJ2-1; D is ambiguous. Deletions cut 0 bases from V and 6 bases from J, with 12 bases between. The CDR3 runs to 15 residues. Germline V gene sequence: CDR1 LGHDT, CDR2 YNNKEL (reference sequence). The CDR3 region has the DNA TGTGCCAGCAGCCAAGACGGACCGCTCGGCAATGAGCAGTTCTTC. It specifies CASSQDGPLGNEQFF.

This clonotype occurred a few times. This sequence joins TRBV4-1 and TRBJ1-4; TRBD1 might be the D (6 bases). Per the germline V gene, CDR1 is MGHRA and CDR2 is YSYEKL. V gave up 0 bases and J gave up 7 bases, with 12 bases separating them. The CDR3 loop spans 15 amino acids. The CDR3 region has the DNA TGCGCCAGCAGCCAAGAAGGACAGCACAGTGAAAAACTGTTTTTT. Translation gives CASSQEGQHSEKLFF.

In nucleotides, the CDR3 is TGTGCCAGCAGTTACTCGATGCTAGAGACCCAGTACTTC. This encodes CASSYSMLETQYF. This chain links TRBV6-6 with TRBJ2-5; the D is unclear. The CDR3 is 13 residues long. CDR1 and CDR2 from the germline V gene are MNHNY and SVGAGI (reference sequence). Trimming removed 0 bases from V and 4 bases from J, with 6 bases in between.

This clonotype has just a few counts. In DNA, the CDR3 is TGTGCCAGCAGCTCATCCGGACAGATTGCTAACTATGGCTACACCTTC. This gives the protein CASSSSGQIANYGYTF. V usage is TRBV7-9 and J usage is TRBJ1-2, with a possible D match to TRBD1 (6 bases). Germline lookup yields CDR1 SEHNR and CDR2 FQNEAQ (reference sequence). The CDR3 contains 16 residues. Trimming left V 4 bases short and J 0 bases short, with 15 bases between.

The CDR3 DNA sequence: TGTGCCAGCAGCCAAGGTTCTGGACAGGGGGCGAATGAGCAGTTCTTC. Protein: CASSQGSGQGANEQFF. This chain joins TRBV14 and TRBJ2-1, with 11 bases that match TRBD1. The germline V gene has CDR1 SGHDN and CDR2 FVKESK. The CDR3 runs to 16 residues. V dropped 1 base and J dropped 7; count of bases not matched to a gene: 6.

The gene calls are TRBV29-1 and TRBJ1-1; D possibly corresponds to TRBD1 (6 bases). This CDR3 comprises 14 residues. V was pared by 7 bases and J by 0 bases, with 15 bases between. The germline gives CDR1 SQVTM, CDR2 ANQGSEA. CDR3 region: CSGRQANLNTEAFF. The CDR3, as DNA: TGCAGCGGCAGACAGGCAAACCTGAACACTGAAGCTTTCTTT. Together with reference TRBV29-1 and TRBJ1-1, the CDR3 gives the full variable domain: SAVISQKPSRDICQRGTSLTIQCQVDSQVTMMFWYRQQPGQSLTLIATANQGSEATYESGFVIDKFPISRPNLTFSTLTVSNMSPEDSSIYLCSGRQANLNTEAFFGQGTRLTVV.

This clonotype was counted between two and nine times. This rearrangement joins TRBV5-1 to TRBJ1-1; no firm D call. The germline gives CDR1 SGHRS, CDR2 YFSETQ. V shed 4 bases and J shed 3 bases, with 10 bases lying between them. The CDR3 is 13 residues long. CDR3 DNA: TGCGCCAGCAGCAGAACAGCGGACACTGAAGCTTTCTTT. It translates to CASSRTADTEAFF. Drawing the rest from reference TRBV5-1 and TRBJ1-1, the complete variable domain is KAGVTQTPRYLIKTRGQQVTLSCSPISGHRSVSWYQQTPGQGLQFLFEYFSETQRNKGNFPGRFSGRQFSNSRSEMNVSTLELGDSALYLCASSRTADTEAFFGQGTRLTVV.

This clonotype was recorded a few times. CDR3 DNA: TGCGCCAGCAGTCCTAGCCCTAGCACAGATACGCAGTATTTT. Its translation: CASSPSPSTDTQYF. The chain combines TRBV4-3 with TRBJ2-3, with D possibly matching TRBD2 (5 bases). The CDR3 is made up of 14 amino acids. Deletions cut 6 bases from V and 0 bases from J, with 10 bases between. Germline CDR1 is LGHNA and CDR2 is YSLEER.

The genes are TRBV28 and TRBJ2-7; D may be TRBD2 (6 bases). This CDR3 has 12 amino acids. Germline assignment: CDR1 MDHEN and CDR2 SYDVKM. With 6 bases removed from V and 3 bases from J, the gap between germline ends came to 9 bases. In DNA form, the CDR3 reads TGTGCCAGCAGGACTAGATTCTACGAGCAGTACTTC. It encodes CASRTRFYEQYF.

The chain employs TRBV6-5 and TRBJ1-1, with D unclear. CDR3 length: 13 amino acids. The V gene lost 0 bases and the J gene lost 6 bases, with 8 bases spanning the gap. Germline CDR1 reads MNHEY; CDR2 reads SVGAGI. The CDR3 loop reads CASSYSNGAEAFF. The CDR3 nucleotides read TGTGCCAGCAGTTACTCGAACGGGGCTGAAGCTTTCTTT.

The chain combines TRBV6-5 with TRBJ2-3, with TRBD2 matching over 8 bases. This CDR3 comprises 17 residues. The V gene end was trimmed by 2 bases and the J gene end by 2 bases; junction bases not matched to a gene: 9. The germline V gene has CDR1 MNHEY and CDR2 SVGAGI. The CDR3 nucleotides read TGTGCCAGCAGTTACCTCCTAGCGGGTGAATTCACAGATACGCAGTATTTT. Residues: CASSYLLAGEFTDTQYF.

The chain combines TRBV6-2 or TRBV6-3 with TRBJ2-1; a weak D match, TRBD2 (5 bases). The CDR3 has 16 residues. Germline assignment: CDR1 MNHEY and CDR2 SVGEGT. The V end was cut by 2 bases, the J end by 0 bases, with 11 bases between. The CDR3 loop reads CASSYNSGGSYNEQFF. CDR3 in DNA: TGTGCCAGCAGTTACAACAGCGGAGGCTCCTACAATGAGCAGTTCTTC.

This chain connects TRBV5-6 to TRBJ2-1; 10 bases agree with TRBD2. Germline V gives CDR1 SGHDT, CDR2 YYEEEE. J was trimmed by 3 bases and V by 4 bases; bases with no gene match: 4. This CDR3 has 15 residues. CDR3 residues: CASSPGTSVYNEQFF. The CDR3 region has the DNA TGTGCCAGCAGCCCCGGGACTAGCGTCTACAATGAGCAGTTCTTC.

This clonotype was observed a few times. This may arise from a read error, as a much more abundant clone is one base away. The V and J genes are TRBV7-2 and TRBJ2-1; a weak D match, TRBD2 (6 bases). Germline V CDR1 and CDR2: SGHTA, FQGNSA. V was pared by 5 bases and J by 10 bases, with 21 bases between. The CDR3 consists of 15 residues. The CDR3 region is CASSRSAGSSYEQFF. CDR3 DNA: TGTGCCAGCAGCCGCTCCGCCGGGAGCTCCTACGAGCAGTTCTTC.

Concerning this clonotype: Its ends do not fully match the called genes, so a read error is possible. The chain recombines TRBV2 with TRBJ2-1; 10 nucleotides match TRBD2. The CDR3 runs to 15 residues. Germline-derived CDR1 and CDR2 are SNHLY and FYNNEI. CDR3 in DNA: TGTGCCAGCAGGCTGGGACTAGCGCCCTACAATGAGCGGTTCTTC. Translated, it gives CASRLGLAPYNERFF.

The chain links TRBV25-1 to TRBJ2-1; no clear D. The V end was cut by 6 bases, the J end by 6 bases, with 3 bases between. The CDR3 has 10 residues. In germline, CDR1 is MGHDK, CDR2 SYGVNS. CDR3 in amino acids: CASRSNEQFF. CDR3 in DNA: TGTGCCAGCAGATCCAATGAGCAGTTCTTC.

The table lists this clonotype with a count of one. The genes are TRBV29-1 and TRBJ2-3; D possibly matches TRBD1 or TRBD2 (5 bases each). Germline assignment: CDR1 SQVTM and CDR2 ANQGSEA. Trimming took 6 bases from V and 5 from J, leaving 21 bases between them. This CDR3 comprises 15 residues. The CDR3 here is CSVPGPGRSLDTQYF. The CDR3 bases are TGCAGCGTACCTGGGCCGGGACGGTCTTTAGATACGCAGTATTTT.

For this clonotype: Its ends do not fully match the called genes, so a read error is possible. The chain is built from TRBV29-1 and TRBJ1-2; perhaps TRBD1 as D (6 bases). The CDR3 sequence is 12 residues long. Germline CDR1 and CDR2: SQVTM and ANQGSEA. CDR3 nucleotide sequence: TGCAGCGTGGAAGGACAGTCCTATGGCTACACCTTC. It is translated as CSVEGQSYGYTF.